This T cell receptor beta chain is drawn from a study of blood T cell repertoires in COVID-19. Turning to the study itself: Collection of acute and convalescent COVID-19 samples took place in the United States, Italy and Spain. PBMCs, B-cell-depleted T cells, or T cells provided the cDNA or gDNA that made up the material.

Original processing methods: Nucleated cell counts were estimated from reference gene primer amplification. Assay used: immunoSEQ multiplex PCR; TCRdb lists only in-frame clones, some missing. D and trimming come from the DNA, and the V and J calls and clone size come from that table. This sample has some 71,000 clones; less than 85% occur once, and the top ten carry about an eighth. In its sample, this clone was seen once. The CDR3 contains 15 residues. CDR1 and CDR2 from the germline V gene are LNHDA and SQIVND (reference sequence). Deletions cut 7 bases from V and 6 bases from J, with 19 bases between. While infection was still active, Seattle patients were enrolled and then followed longitudinally.

Sample: peripheral blood. This chain joins TRBV19 and TRBJ2-1; maybe TRBD1 (5 bases). The clonotype comes from a man aged 50 or older with COVID-19, enrolled during active disease. The CDR3 DNA is TGTGCCAGTACCACAAGAAGGGGAAATTTCAATGAGCAGTTCTTC. It translates to CASTTRRGNFNEQFF.